The rows below give T cell receptor beta chains drawn from one sample of a study of CD8+ T cells in alopecia areata. The repertoire was sequenced with immunoSEQ multiplex PCR; TCRdb's copy has only in-frame clones and lacks some. This sample has approximately 140,000 clones, with roughly 82% found just once. Here the sequenced sample was CD8+ T cells sorted from blood, taken at week 4, from a patient treated with tofacitinib. The origin of the receptors is a human donor with alopecia areata. Each CDR3 is given with its conserved first and last residue. A D gene is named only where the DNA matches it firmly. Size is stated for part of the rows, as once, few or many counts, or as a class when the clone is expanded.

TRBD2	TRBV6-5	-	TRBJ2-3	CASSPTIAGEDTQYF	TGTGCCAGCAGTCCGACCATAGCGGGAGAAGATACGCAGTATTTT
-	TRBV7-9	-	TRBJ2-5	CASSLGFGAETQYF	TGTGCCAGCAGCTTAGGGTTTGGGGCCGAGACCCAGTACTTC
-	TRBV4-1	-	TRBJ1-2	CASSPEDSSYGYTF	TGCGCCAGCAGCCCCGAGGACAGCAGCTATGGCTACACCTTC
TRBD1	TRBV7-9	-	TRBJ2-5	CASSSLGQGKETQYF	TGTGCCAGCAGCTCCCTGGGACAGGGTAAAGAGACCCAGTACTTC
-	TRBV27	-	TRBJ2-3	CASSLWAAFSTDTQYF	TGTGCCAGCAGTTTATGGGCAGCCTTTAGCACAGATACGCAGTATTTT
-	TRBV5-1	-	TRBJ1-1	CASSLSRAPQGMNTEAFF	TGCGCCAGCAGCTTGTCGAGGGCCCCCCAGGGCATGAACACTGAAGCTTTCTTT
TRBD2	TRBV7-8	-	TRBJ2-4	CASSPRAGAGNIQYF	TGTGCCAGCAGCCCGAGAGCGGGGGCTGGAAACATTCAGTACTTC
-	TRBV11-2	-	TRBJ2-1	CASSLDRGTYNEQFF	TGTGCCAGCAGCTTAGACAGGGGGACTTACAATGAGCAGTTCTTC
-	TRBV29-1	once	TRBJ2-2	CSVLGQNTGELFF	TGCAGCGTCCTGGGACAGAACACCGGGGAGCTGTTTTTT
-	TRBV7-9	-	TRBJ1-1	CASSFLSGRDTEAFF	TGTGCCAGCAGCTTTTTATCAGGGAGGGACACTGAAGCTTTCTTT
TRBD1	TRBV7-2	few	TRBJ2-3	CASTYLVRDRARDTQYF	TGTGCCAGCACATATCTTGTCCGGGACAGGGCAAGGGATACGCAGTATTTT
-	TRBV7-9	-	TRBJ2-7	CASSLEDQGPYF	TGTGCCAGCAGCTTAGAAGACCAAGGTCCGTACTTC
-	TRBV29-1	-	TRBJ2-4	CSVPRGGIQYF	TGCAGCGTTCCCAGGGGCGGCATTCAGTACTTC
TRBD2	TRBV6-5	once	TRBJ2-7	CASSPLAGGPYEQYF	TGTGCCAGCAGTCCCCTAGCGGGTGGGCCCTACGAGCAGTACTTC
-	TRBV5-8	-	TRBJ1-6	CASSFGGNSPLHF	TGTGCCAGCAGCTTTGGGGGGAACTCACCCCTCCACTTT
TRBD2	TRBV4-1	once	TRBJ2-7	CASSQVGGMYEQYF	TGCGCCAGCAGCCAAGTGGGGGGGATGTACGAGCAGTACTTC
-	TRBV5-6	-	TRBJ2-7	CASSPSYEQYF	TGTGCCAGCAGCCCCTCCTACGAGCAGTACTTC